These 22 T cell receptor beta chains came from one sample sequenced in a study of T cells in Graves' hyperthyroidism and ophthalmopathy. RNA transcripts yielded amplified TCR beta CDR3 regions. A set of HTBI primers served as the primers for a first-round RT-PCR of the TCR CDR3. TCRdb reanalysed the multiplex PCR reads using MiXCR and keeps one entry per CDR3 protein. The repertoire holds a few hundred thousand distinct CDR3 sequences, 15% to 19% seen once, with roughly 7.3% in the top ten. Sequenced sample: blood. All receptors come from a woman in her 30s with Graves' hyperthyroidism.

The chain recombines TRBV4-2 with TRBJ2-3, with D perhaps TRBD2 (6 bases). Germline loops: CDR1 LGHNA, CDR2 YNFKEQ. The CDR3 runs 13 residues. Between the trimmed V and J ends, which lost 3 bases and 6 bases, there was a span of 10 bases. This CDR3 is CASSQFGSDTQYF. CDR3 DNA sequence: TGTGCCAGCAGCCAGTTCGGGAGTGATACGCAGTATTTT.

This clonotype was seen at least ten times. The CDR3 is CASSTPKDDNEQFF. Here the CDR3 DNA reads TGTGCCAGCAGTACCCCGAAGGATGACAATGAGCAGTTCTTC. The rearrangement uses TRBV7-2 and TRBJ2-1; D is undetermined. Looked up from germline, CDR1 is SGHTA and CDR2 is FQGNSA. The CDR3 consists of 14 residues. Deletions cut 6 bases from V and 5 bases from J, with 14 bases between.

This clonotype was detected many times. V usage is TRBV7-9 and J usage is TRBJ2-7; 12 nucleotides align to TRBD2. CDR3 size: 17 residues. Germline V lookup: CDR1 SEHNR, CDR2 FQNEAQ (reference sequence). Trimming cost V 6 bases and J 0 bases; bases outside gene matches: 9. CDR3 sequence (DNA): TGTGCCAGCAGTTTCCCGGGACTAGCGGGCGGCTCCTACGAGCAGTACTTC. Its translation is CASSFPGLAGGSYEQYF.

Only a few counts were recorded for this clonotype. The chain is built from TRBV5-1 and TRBJ2-5; 13 nucleotides align to TRBD2. The CDR3 contains 16 residues. The V and J ends lost 4 bases and 5 bases, in that order; junction bases with no gene match: 8. Germline V gene lookup returns CDR1 SGHRS and CDR2 YFSETQ. The CDR3 loop reads CASSVTLGLAGETQYF. The CDR3 coding sequence is TGCGCCAGCAGCGTTACTCTGGGACTAGCGGGGGAGACCCAGTACTTC.

This clonotype was seen many times. The chain links TRBV28 to TRBJ1-2; no clear D. Germline V gives CDR1 MDHEN, CDR2 SYDVKM. The CDR3 covers 11 residues. Trimming stripped 4 bases from V and 5 bases from J, with 5 bases between. The DNA for the CDR3 is TGTGCCAGCAGTTCAGATTATGGCTACACCTTC. Translation gives CASSSDYGYTF.

This clonotype has a handful of counts. The chain joins TRBV28 to TRBJ2-2; TRBD1 might be the D (5 bases). CDR3 size: 14 residues. Per the germline V gene, CDR1 is MDHEN and CDR2 is SYDVKM. Trimming left V 8 bases short and J 1 base short, with 11 bases between. CDR3 DNA: TGTGCCAGCGCTTCAGGACAGAACACCGGGGAGCTGTTTTTT. Translated, it gives CASASGQNTGELFF.

A few counts support this clonotype. J is TRBJ2-1 and V is TRBV14; D call uncertain. Per the germline V gene, CDR1 is SGHDN and CDR2 is FVKESK. V was pared by 0 bases and J by 5 bases, with 17 bases between. The CDR3 length is 17 residues. The CDR3 DNA reads as TGTGCCAGCAGCCAAGAGGTTTGGTCGGGCAGTAACAATGAGCAGTTCTTC. It is translated as CASSQEVWSGSNNEQFF.

This clonotype was detected a few times. The chain recombines TRBV6-6 with TRBJ1-6; D unresolved. Germline V gene lookup returns CDR1 MNHNY and CDR2 SVGAGI (reference sequence). V was pared by 2 bases and J by 8 bases, with 10 bases between. The CDR3 runs 14 residues. CDR3 nucleotides: TGTGCCAGCAGTTACGTCGGTTCTTATTCACCCCTCCACTTT. It translates to CASSYVGSYSPLHF.

The V call is TRBV27, the J call TRBJ2-1; 10 bases align to TRBD2. The CDR3 contains 15 residues. The junction had 3 bases not matched to a gene; V was cut back by 5 bases and J by 2 bases. Germline values: CDR1 MNHEY, CDR2 SMNVEV (reference sequence). CDR3 DNA sequence: TGTGCCAGCAGTAATAGCGGGAGGCCCTACAATGAGCAGTTCTTC. This gives the protein CASSNSGRPYNEQFF.

This clonotype occurred a few times. The chain is built from TRBV5-1 and TRBJ2-6, with 8 bases identical to TRBD1. Trimming at V came to 7 bases and at J to 0 bases, leaving 6 bases not matched to a gene. From germline, CDR1 is SGHRS and CDR2 YFSETQ. The CDR3 totals 16 residues. The CDR3 spells CASGTGLFSGANVLTF. CDR3 nucleotides: TGCGCCAGCGGGACAGGCCTTTTCTCTGGGGCCAACGTCCTGACTTTC.

The chain joins TRBV19 to TRBJ1-2; maybe TRBD1 (6 bases). The V and J ends lost 3 bases and 3 bases respectively, with 14 bases between them. The CDR3 totals 15 residues. The V gene's germline CDR1 is LNHDA and CDR2 SQIVND (reference sequence). This chain's CDR3 is CASSIPLTGYYGYTF. CDR3 nucleotides: TGTGCCAGTAGTATCCCCTTAACAGGGTACTATGGCTACACCTTC.

There are many counts of this clonotype. The genes are TRBV20-1 and TRBJ2-1; D might be TRBD1 (6 bases). The CDR3 loop spans 12 amino acids. V shed 7 bases and J shed 7 bases, with 14 bases lying between them. Germline V gives CDR1 DFQATT, CDR2 SNEGSKA (reference sequence). The CDR3 sequence: CSGYRVVNEQFF. For the CDR3, the DNA is TGCAGTGGGTACAGGGTAGTAAATGAGCAGTTCTTC.

This clonotype came up many times. This chain connects TRBV28 to TRBJ1-1, with a tentative D call TRBD1 (5 bases). The CDR3 totals 11 residues. Germline V CDR1 and CDR2: MDHEN, SYDVKM. Trimming took 6 bases from V and 7 from J, leaving 9 bases between them. CDR3 DNA sequence: TGTGCCAGCAGCTCAGGGTTTGAAGCTTTCTTT. Translated: CASSSGFEAFF.

This rearrangement joins TRBV9 to TRBJ1-6; D unclear. CDR1 and CDR2 from the germline V gene are SGDLS and YYNGEE. V was shortened by 0 bases and J by 0 bases, with 7 bases between the two germline ends. The CDR3 is 16 residues long. The CDR3 spells CASSVGASSYNSPLHF. In nucleotides, the CDR3 is TGTGCCAGCAGCGTAGGGGCTAGCTCCTATAATTCACCCCTCCACTTT.

The table lists this clonotype with a few counts. This chain connects TRBV7-9 to TRBJ2-2; D is ambiguous. V dropped 10 bases and J dropped 6 bases, with 9 bases sitting between them. Germline V CDR1 and CDR2: SEHNR, FQNEAQ (reference sequence). This CDR3 is 11 amino acids long. CDR3 nucleotide sequence: TGTGCCACCCTAAGGCCCGGGGAGCTGTTTTTT. Protein product: CATLRPGELFF.

Many counts were recorded for this clonotype. The genes are TRBV28 and TRBJ1-2; no definite D call. The CDR3 spans 14 residues. Germline lookup yields CDR1 MDHEN and CDR2 SYDVKM. Trimming left V 6 bases short and J 1 base short, with 12 bases between. CDR3 residues: CASSEANDNYGYTF. CDR3 coding DNA: TGTGCCAGCAGCGAAGCCAACGATAACTATGGCTACACCTTC.

Concerning this clonotype: This may be a read error: a much more frequent sequence differs by one nucleotide. The chain carries TRBV6-1 and TRBJ1-1, with D uncertain. The CDR3 has 11 residues. The V gene's germline CDR1 is MNHNS and CDR2 SASEGT. CDR3 DNA: TGTGCCAGCAGTAGTTCCTCCGAAGCTCTCTTT. It specifies CASSSSSEALF.

The chain uses TRBV7-9 and TRBJ1-6, with D perhaps TRBD1 (5 bases). Trimming took off 8 bases at V and 5 bases at J, with 16 bases between the two ends. CDR3 length: 15 amino acids. Germline CDR1 SEHNR, CDR2 FQNEAQ (reference sequence). The DNA of the CDR3 is TGTGCCAGCCAGCCCTCCGGGGCTGATAATTCACCCCTCCACTTT. It specifies CASQPSGADNSPLHF.

This clonotype came up many times. The chain combines TRBV6-5 with TRBJ2-7, with no clear D. This CDR3 region has 14 residues. V lost 0 bases to trimming and J lost 0 bases, with 6 bases between them. Germline V gene sequence: CDR1 MNHEY, CDR2 SVGAGI. The CDR3 region has the DNA TGTGCCAGCAGTTACTCGTCCAACTCCTACGAGCAGTACTTC. This codes for CASSYSSNSYEQYF.

There are a few counts of this clonotype. The chain is built from TRBV4-1 and TRBJ2-1; the match to TRBD2 covers 11 bases. CDR3 length: 17 amino acids. Germline V lookup: CDR1 MGHRA, CDR2 YSYEKL. V was clipped by 4 bases and J by 7 bases; unmatched bases: 12. CDR3 region: CASSLQPGLAEMNEQFF. The DNA of the CDR3 is TGCGCCAGCAGCCTTCAACCGGGACTAGCGGAAATGAATGAGCAGTTCTTC.

DNA for the CDR3: TGCGCCAGCAGCCAAGAGAGGACAGCGGGAGCGAACAATCAGCCCCAGCATTTT. This sequence encodes CASSQERTAGANNQPQHF. The chain couples TRBV4-1 to TRBJ1-5; perhaps TRBD1 as D (6 bases). This CDR3 is 18 amino acids long. V lost 0 bases, J lost 3 bases, and 18 bases lay in between. CDR1 and CDR2 (germline): MGHRA, YSYEKL.

This clonotype appeared many times. The chain combines TRBV2 with TRBJ2-1; 12 positions agree with TRBD1. J lost 9 bases, V lost 4 bases, and 4 bases had no gene match. This CDR3 spans 14 amino acids. Germline V CDR1 and CDR2: SNHLY, FYNNEI. The CDR3 reads CASSVGQGATEQFF. In DNA form, the CDR3 reads TGTGCCAGCAGTGTGGGACAGGGGGCCACTGAGCAGTTCTTC.